These T cell receptor beta chains were read from a single sample in a study of blood T cell repertoires in COVID-19. The method was immunoSEQ multiplex PCR; TCRdb's version includes in-frame clones alone and lacks a portion of them. The profile shows about 180,000 clones, more than 80% of them singletons. The sample taken for sequencing was PBMCs or T cells enriched from blood (not recorded which). These receptors were taken from a man aged 40-55 years who had recovered from COVID-19. Both conserved end residues are part of each CDR3. Each record gives: D gene, clone size, V gene, J gene, CDR3 protein, CDR3 DNA. The D gene is left open where the match is weak. Only part of the rows carry a size: once, few, many, or a class if the clone is expanded.

>TRBD1|many|TRBV15|TRBJ1-5
CATSVARGNQPQHF
TGTGCCACCAGCGTGGCCAGGGGGAATCAGCCCCAGCATTTT
>-|-|TRBV10-2|TRBJ1-6
CASSEVRAASGTPLHF
TGCGCCAGCAGTGAAGTTAGAGCAGCTAGTGGCACACCCCTCCACTTT
>TRBD1|-|TRBV6-5|TRBJ1-1
CASSPRTGKDTEAFF
TGTGCCAGCAGTCCCAGGACAGGGAAGGACACTGAAGCTTTCTTT
>TRBD1|-|TRBV19|TRBJ2-7
CASSSLPGQGSEEQYF
TGTGCCAGTAGTTCCCTGCCGGGACAGGGCAGCGAAGAGCAGTACTTC
>-|-|TRBV5-5|TRBJ1-4
CASGWGGTSTNEKLFF
TGTGCCAGCGGCTGGGGGGGAACTTCAACTAATGAAAAACTGTTTTTT
>TRBD1|-|TRBV7-8|TRBJ1-5
CASSSTGTGIQPQHF
TGTGCCAGCAGCTCCACCGGGACAGGGATCCAGCCCCAGCATTTT
>TRBD1|few|TRBV7-9|TRBJ1-1
CASSLGTGGGGTEAFF
TGTGCCAGCAGCTTAGGGACAGGGGGCGGCGGAACTGAAGCTTTCTTT
>TRBD1|once|TRBV5-5|TRBJ1-1
CASSPGTGSTEAFF
TGTGCCAGCAGCCCAGGGACAGGTAGCACTGAAGCTTTCTTT
>TRBD1|-|TRBV6-1|TRBJ2-7
CASSEAGTASYEQYF
TGTGCCAGCAGTGAAGCCGGGACAGCTTCCTACGAGCAGTACTTC
>TRBD2|-|TRBV28|TRBJ2-7
CASSPFSGRSSYEQYF
TGTGCCAGCAGTCCATTTAGCGGGAGGAGCTCCTACGAGCAGTACTTC
>-|-|TRBV5-1|TRBJ1-4
CASSLGQDGEKLFF
TGCGCCAGCAGCTTGGGACAGGATGGCGAAAAACTGTTTTTT
>TRBD1|once|TRBV5-1|TRBJ2-7
CASNKGTADHEQYF
TGCGCCAGCAATAAGGGGACAGCAGACCACGAGCAGTACTTC
>-|few|TRBV28|TRBJ2-1
CASKRAINEQFF
TGTGCCAGCAAACGAGCGATCAATGAGCAGTTCTTC
>TRBD1|-|TRBV29-1|TRBJ1-2
CSVDPGQGIGYGYTF
TGCAGCGTTGACCCGGGACAGGGGATCGGCTATGGCTACACCTTC
>-|once|TRBV19|TRBJ1-1
CASSTLAEAFF
TGTGCCAGTAGTACCCTCGCTGAAGCTTTCTTT
>-|-|TRBV2|TRBJ1-5
CASSQVGTSNQPQHF
TGTGCCAGCAGCCAGGTCGGAACTAGCAATCAGCCCCAGCATTTT
>TRBD1|-|TRBV5-1|TRBJ2-2
CASSPGQGGGTGELFF
TGCGCCAGCAGCCCCGGACAGGGTGGTGGCACCGGGGAGCTGTTTTTT
>TRBD2|-|TRBV28|TRBJ2-5
CASSLSSGLIQETQYF
TGTGCCAGCAGTTTATCTTCGGGACTAATCCAAGAGACCCAGTACTTC
>-|once|TRBV9|TRBJ1-6
CASSVEGESSPLHF
TGTGCCAGCAGCGTAGAAGGGGAATCTTCACCCCTCCACTTT
>-|-|TRBV9|TRBJ1-2
CASKAGPADGYTF
TGTGCCAGCAAGGCGGGCCCGGCGGATGGCTACACCTTC
>TRBD1|-|TRBV7-9|TRBJ1-2
CASSYIRTGDGYTF
TGTGCCAGCAGCTACATCAGGACAGGGGATGGCTACACCTTC
>TRBD1|-|TRBV7-3|TRBJ2-1
CASSSPGDGTGPEAISYNEQFF
TGTGCCAGCAGCTCCCCCGGAGACGGGACAGGTCCAGAGGCCATCTCCTACAATGAGCAGTTCTTC
>-|-|TRBV27|TRBJ1-1
CASGRTYEAFF
TGTGCCAGCGGGAGGACATACGAAGCTTTCTTT
>TRBD1|-|TRBV19|TRBJ1-1
CASREQGAGTEAFF
TGTGCCAGTAGGGAACAGGGGGCAGGTACTGAAGCTTTCTTT
>TRBD2|-|TRBV28|TRBJ2-1
CASSLVAGLENEQFF
TGTGCCAGCAGTTTAGTAGCGGGACTAGAGAATGAGCAGTTCTTC
>TRBD2|-|TRBV7-9|TRBJ2-5
CASTTGLAQETQYF
TGTGCCAGCACCACGGGACTAGCGCAAGAGACCCAGTACTTC
>-|-|TRBV6-6|TRBJ2-7
CASSTPGEAQYF
TGTGCCAGCAGTACCCCCGGTGAGGCGCAGTACTTC
>-|once|TRBV6-5|TRBJ2-7
CASTPPTASYEQYF
TGTGCCAGCACCCCCCCGACAGCCTCCTACGAGCAGTACTTC
>-|-|TRBV30|TRBJ1-1
CAWSPSSGWTEAFF
TGTGCCTGGAGTCCCTCTAGTGGATGGACTGAAGCTTTCTTT
>-|-|TRBV2|TRBJ1-6
CASTDGARVGSPLHF
TGTGCCAGCACCGACGGCGCCAGGGTTGGTTCACCCCTCCACTTT
>-|few|TRBV5-1|TRBJ1-1
CASSLGVLNTEAFF
TGCGCCAGCAGCTTGGGAGTTCTGAACACTGAAGCTTTCTTT
>-|-|TRBV2|TRBJ1-5
CASKSGDQPQHF
TGTGCCAGCAAATCAGGGGACCAGCCCCAGCATTTT
>TRBD1|once|TRBV27|TRBJ1-2
CASSPRQGATTYGYTF
TGTGCCAGCAGTCCCCGACAGGGGGCAACGACCTATGGCTACACCTTC
>-|-|TRBV6-5|TRBJ1-5
CASIPGTLGQPQHF
TGTGCCAGCATTCCCGGGACTCTCGGGCAGCCCCAGCATTTT
>-|-|TRBV29-1|TRBJ2-1
CSVEKGHYNEQFF
TGCAGCGTTGAGAAGGGGCACTACAATGAGCAGTTCTTC
>-|-|TRBV7-2|TRBJ2-2
CASSLGGGTGELFF
TGTGCCAGCAGCTTAGGTGGGGGGACCGGGGAGCTGTTTTTT
>-|-|TRBV11-2|TRBJ2-2
CASSLIRGGELFF
TGTGCCAGCAGCTTGATCCGGGGCGGGGAGCTGTTTTTT
>-|-|TRBV30|TRBJ1-3
CAWTGGEVPGNTIYF
TGTGCCTGGACGGGGGGAGAGGTCCCTGGAAACACCATATATTTT
>TRBD1|-|TRBV10-3|TRBJ1-3
CASQGARGNTIYF
TGTGCCAGCCAGGGGGCGCGGGGAAACACCATATATTTT
>-|-|TRBV30|TRBJ1-1
CAWSRGEGEAFF
TGTGCCTGGAGCCGAGGAGAGGGTGAAGCTTTCTTT
>TRBD1|-|TRBV12-3/TRBV12-4|TRBJ1-5
CASNRGRNQPQHF
TGTGCCAGCAACAGGGGGCGCAATCAGCCCCAGCATTTT
>-|few|TRBV4-1|TRBJ2-2
CASSQTDSVLTGELFF
TGCGCCAGCAGCCAAACGGACTCGGTACTCACCGGGGAGCTGTTTTTT
>-|-|TRBV2|TRBJ1-1
CASSDGLNTEAFF
TGTGCCAGCAGTGACGGTTTGAACACTGAAGCTTTCTTT
>TRBD1|-|TRBV4-1|TRBJ1-2
CASSFLLPGQGAYNYGYTF
TGCGCCAGCAGCTTTTTGCTCCCGGGACAGGGGGCTTATAACTATGGCTACACCTTC
>-|-|TRBV5-1|TRBJ1-4
CASSLTEPNEKLFF
TGCGCCAGCAGCCTGACAGAGCCTAATGAAAAACTGTTTTTT
>-|-|TRBV6-5|TRBJ1-1
CASRETENTEAFF
TGTGCCAGCAGGGAGACTGAGAACACTGAAGCTTTCTTT
>TRBD1|-|TRBV28|TRBJ1-6
CASRTHGTGRSSPLHF
TGTGCCAGCAGGACCCACGGGACAGGGCGGAGTTCACCCCTCCACTTT
>-|-|TRBV9|TRBJ2-3
CASSVSVSSLGDTQYF
TGTGCCAGCAGCGTAAGTGTCAGCAGCCTCGGGGATACGCAGTATTTT
>-|-|TRBV7-3|TRBJ1-1
CASSSRVANTEAFF
TGTGCCAGCAGCTCCAGGGTGGCGAACACTGAAGCTTTCTTT
>-|many|TRBV5-4|TRBJ1-2
CASSYETTERGYTF
TGTGCCAGCAGCTACGAGACTACCGAGCGCGGCTACACCTTC
>-|-|TRBV9|TRBJ2-3
CASSVDGSTPDTQYF
TGTGCCAGCAGCGTAGACGGGAGTACCCCAGATACGCAGTATTTT
>-|-|TRBV6-1|TRBJ1-2
CASSEEGNYGYTF
TGTGCCAGCAGTGAGGAGGGGAACTATGGCTACACCTTC
>-|-|TRBV27|TRBJ2-3
CASSQAGVTSSADTQYF
TGTGCCAGCAGTCAGGCCGGGGTAACTAGTAGCGCAGATACGCAGTATTTT
>TRBD2|-|TRBV4-1|TRBJ2-7
CASSPPTGGPWEQYF
TGCGCCAGCAGCCCCCCGACGGGGGGGCCTTGGGAGCAGTACTTC
>-|-|TRBV10-1|TRBJ2-3
CASSDGLGPGDTQYF
TGCGCCAGCAGTGATGGATTAGGCCCAGGGGATACGCAGTATTTT
>TRBD1|-|TRBV11-2|TRBJ1-2
CASTSDRVYGYTF
TGTGCCAGCACCTCGGACAGGGTCTATGGCTACACCTTC
>-|-|TRBV7-9|TRBJ1-2
CASSLAGEMEGYTF
TGTGCCAGCAGCTTAGCAGGAGAGATGGAGGGCTACACCTTC
>TRBD1|-|TRBV18|TRBJ1-1
CASSPPAGGSGTEAFF
TGTGCCAGCTCACCACCGGCAGGGGGCTCTGGCACTGAAGCTTTCTTT
>TRBD2|few|TRBV13|TRBJ2-1
CASSLPTSGSRDEQFF
TGTGCCAGCAGCTTACCTACTAGCGGGAGTAGAGATGAGCAGTTCTTC
>-|-|TRBV28|TRBJ2-7
CASSLEEGASSYEQYF
TGTGCCAGCAGTTTAGAGGAGGGGGCAAGCTCCTACGAGCAGTACTTC